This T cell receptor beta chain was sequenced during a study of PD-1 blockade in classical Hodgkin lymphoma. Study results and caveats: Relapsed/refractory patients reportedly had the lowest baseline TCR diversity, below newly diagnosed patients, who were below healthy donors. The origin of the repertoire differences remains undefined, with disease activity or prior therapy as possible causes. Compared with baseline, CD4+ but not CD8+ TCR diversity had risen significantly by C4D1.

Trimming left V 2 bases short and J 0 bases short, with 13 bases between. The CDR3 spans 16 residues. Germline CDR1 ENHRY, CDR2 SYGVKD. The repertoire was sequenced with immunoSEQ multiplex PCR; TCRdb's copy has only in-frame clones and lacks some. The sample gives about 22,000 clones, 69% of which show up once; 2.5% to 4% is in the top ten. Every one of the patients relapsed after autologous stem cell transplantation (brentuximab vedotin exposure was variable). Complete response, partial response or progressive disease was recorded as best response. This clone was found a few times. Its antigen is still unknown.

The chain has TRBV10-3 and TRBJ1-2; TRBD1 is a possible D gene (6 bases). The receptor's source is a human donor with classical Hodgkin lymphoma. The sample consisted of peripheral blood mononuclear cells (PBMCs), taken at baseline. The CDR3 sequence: CAISEQKQGPNYGYTF. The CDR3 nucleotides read TGTGCCATCAGTGAGCAGAAACAGGGTCCTAACTATGGCTACACCTTC.